What follows describes a single T cell receptor (beta chain). Its antigen is undetermined. The source of the sample is a study of cytomegalovirus exposure and HLA in healthy donors. About the research overall: An earlier analysis found some 100 million unique TCR beta sequences from 150 million to 200 million T cells. General study points: The authors enumerated over 150 TCR beta chains as linked to cytomegalovirus. In vitro experiments confirmed that a few CMV-associated chains were specific for CMV antigens.

It was with 60 Vbeta and 13 Jbeta primers that the PCR ran. Using immunoSEQ multiplex PCR, the repertoire was profiled, and TCRdb retains in-frame clones only, with some absent. The sample records some 120,000 clones, around 81% being singletons. The CDR3 has 15 residues. Per germline, CDR1 SGDLS and CDR2 YYNGEE. Trimming removed 0 bases from V and 2 bases from J, with 8 bases in between. This clonotype was sampled from a female donor in good health and CMV-seronegative. Sequencing input: PBMCs. The gene calls are TRBV9 and TRBJ1-4; D remains unclear. For the CDR3, the DNA is TGTGCCAGCAGCGTAGGGTTAGCTACTAATGAAAAACTGTTTTTT. Its translation is CASSVGLATNEKLFF.